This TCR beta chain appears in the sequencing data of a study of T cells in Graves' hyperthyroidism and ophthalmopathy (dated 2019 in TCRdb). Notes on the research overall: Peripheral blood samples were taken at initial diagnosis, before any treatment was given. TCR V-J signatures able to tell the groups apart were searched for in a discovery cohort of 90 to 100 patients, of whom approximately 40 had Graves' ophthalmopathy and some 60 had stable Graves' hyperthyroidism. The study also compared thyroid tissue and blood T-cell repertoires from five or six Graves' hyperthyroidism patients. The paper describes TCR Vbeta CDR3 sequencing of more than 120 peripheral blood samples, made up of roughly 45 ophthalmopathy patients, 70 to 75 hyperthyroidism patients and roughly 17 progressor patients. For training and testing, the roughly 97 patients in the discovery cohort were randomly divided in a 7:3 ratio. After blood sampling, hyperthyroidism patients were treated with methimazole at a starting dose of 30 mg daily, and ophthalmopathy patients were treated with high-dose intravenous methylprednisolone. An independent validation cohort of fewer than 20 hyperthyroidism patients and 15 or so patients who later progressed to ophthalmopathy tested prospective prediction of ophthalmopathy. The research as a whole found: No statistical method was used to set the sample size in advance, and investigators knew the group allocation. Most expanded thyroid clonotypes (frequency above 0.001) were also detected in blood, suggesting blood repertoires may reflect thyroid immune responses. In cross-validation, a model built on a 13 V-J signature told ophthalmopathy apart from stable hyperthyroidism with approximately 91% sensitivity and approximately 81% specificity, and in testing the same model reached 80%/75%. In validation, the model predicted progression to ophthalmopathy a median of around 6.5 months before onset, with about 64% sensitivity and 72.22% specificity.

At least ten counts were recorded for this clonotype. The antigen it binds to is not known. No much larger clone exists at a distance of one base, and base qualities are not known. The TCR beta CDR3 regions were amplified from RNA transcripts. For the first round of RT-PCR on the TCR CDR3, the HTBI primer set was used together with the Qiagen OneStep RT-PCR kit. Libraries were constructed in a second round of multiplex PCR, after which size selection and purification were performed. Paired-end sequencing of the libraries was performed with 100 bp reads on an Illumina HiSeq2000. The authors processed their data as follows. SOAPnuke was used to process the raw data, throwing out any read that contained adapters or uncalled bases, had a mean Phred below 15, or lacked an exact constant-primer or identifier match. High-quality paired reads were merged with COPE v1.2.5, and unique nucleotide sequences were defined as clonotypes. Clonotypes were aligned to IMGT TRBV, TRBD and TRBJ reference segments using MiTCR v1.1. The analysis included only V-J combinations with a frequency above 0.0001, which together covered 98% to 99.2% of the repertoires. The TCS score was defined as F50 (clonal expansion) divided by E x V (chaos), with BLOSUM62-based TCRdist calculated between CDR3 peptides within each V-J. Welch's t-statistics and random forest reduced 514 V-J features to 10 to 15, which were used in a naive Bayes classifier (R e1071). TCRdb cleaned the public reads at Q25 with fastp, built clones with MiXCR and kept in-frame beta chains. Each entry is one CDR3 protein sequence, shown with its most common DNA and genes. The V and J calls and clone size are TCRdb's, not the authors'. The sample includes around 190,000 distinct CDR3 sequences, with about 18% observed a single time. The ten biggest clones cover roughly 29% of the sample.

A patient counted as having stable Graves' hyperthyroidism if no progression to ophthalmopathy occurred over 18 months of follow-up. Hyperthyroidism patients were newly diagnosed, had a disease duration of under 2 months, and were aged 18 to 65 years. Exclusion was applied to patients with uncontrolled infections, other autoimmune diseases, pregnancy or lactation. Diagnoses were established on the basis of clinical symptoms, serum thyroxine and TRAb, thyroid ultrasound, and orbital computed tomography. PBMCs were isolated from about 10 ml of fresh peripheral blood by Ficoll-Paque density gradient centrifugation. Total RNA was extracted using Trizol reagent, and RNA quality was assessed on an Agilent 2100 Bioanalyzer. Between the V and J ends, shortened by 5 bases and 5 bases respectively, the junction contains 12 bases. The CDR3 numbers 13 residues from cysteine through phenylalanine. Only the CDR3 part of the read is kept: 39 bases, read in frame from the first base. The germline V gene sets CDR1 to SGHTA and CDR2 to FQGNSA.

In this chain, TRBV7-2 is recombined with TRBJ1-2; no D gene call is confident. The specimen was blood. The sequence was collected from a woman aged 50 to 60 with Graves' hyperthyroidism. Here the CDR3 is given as CASSLTSRYGYTF. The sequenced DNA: TGTGCCAGCAGCCTCACCTCGAGGTATGGCTACACCTTC. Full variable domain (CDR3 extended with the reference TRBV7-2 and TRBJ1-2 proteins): GAGVSQSPSNKVTEKGKDVELRCDPISGHTALYWYRQSLGQGLEFLIYFQGNSAPDKSGLPSDRFSAERTGGSVSTLTIQRTQQEDSAVYLCASSLTSRYGYTFGSGTRLTVV.